The 13 T cell receptor beta chains below were found in one sample sequenced in a study of T cells in Graves' hyperthyroidism and ophthalmopathy. Amplified TCR beta CDR3 regions came from RNA transcripts. The TCR CDR3 was amplified in a first-round RT-PCR using the HTBI primer set. In TCRdb, the multiplex PCR reads were re-called with MiXCR into one record per CDR3 protein. Here the sample spans around 500,000 distinct CDR3 sequences, approximately 23% being singletons. The sequenced sample was blood. These receptors were taken from a woman between 65 and 79 years old with Graves' ophthalmopathy.

The DNA of the CDR3 is TGTGCTAGTGGTTTGTCTTTAAATCCCGGGACACAGGGGCTGAAGGGCTACACCTTC. Protein: CASGLSLNPGTQGLKGYTF. This sequence joins TRBV12-5 and TRBJ1-2, with TRBD1 matching over 7 bases. V shed 2 bases and J 8 bases; nucleotides not matched to a gene: 23. The CDR3 contains 19 residues. Per germline, CDR1 LGHNT and CDR2 FRNRAP.

The sample holds a few counts of this clonotype. No DNA is shown, since the ends of the CDR3 on it are uncertain; the CDR3 is the one TCRdb lists. The V and J genes are TRBV7-4 and TRBJ1-4. Germline CDR1 reads SGHVT; CDR2 reads SQSDAQ. The CDR3 comprises 14 residues, both ends counted. The CDR3 spells CASSLGERMKNCFF.

This chain links TRBV30 with TRBJ2-3; 7 positions agree with TRBD1. Germline CDR1 GTSNPN, CDR2 SVGIG (reference sequence). The J segment lost 0 bases and the V segment lost 7 bases, leaving 10 bases of the junction unmatched. The CDR3 spans 15 residues. The CDR3 bases are TGTGCCTCAACGGGACAGTCAAGTAGCACAGATACGCAGTATTTT. Translated, it gives CASTGQSSSTDTQYF.

The genes are TRBV5-1 and TRBJ2-7; D perhaps matches TRBD1 (6 bases). This CDR3 comprises 17 residues. CDR1 is SGHRS, CDR2 YFSETQ, per germline. V lost 1 base, J lost 5 bases, and 22 bases lay in between. The CDR3 sequence: CASSLRIGGGSPHEQYF. CDR3 in DNA: TGCGCCAGCAGCTTGAGGATAGGTGGGGGCTCGCCCCACGAGCAGTACTTC.

This clonotype was recorded a few times. This chain links TRBV7-6 with TRBJ2-5; possibly TRBD1 for D (5 bases). CDR1 and CDR2 (germline): SGHVS, FNYEAQ. The CDR3 is made up of 13 amino acids. V lost 4 bases, J lost 4 bases, and 10 bases lay in between. Written as DNA, the CDR3 is TGTGCCAGCAGCTCCAGGGTCCCAGAGACCCAGTACTTC. The encoded protein is CASSSRVPETQYF.

This clonotype was picked up many times. The genes are TRBV27 and TRBJ2-7, with 9 bases fitting TRBD1. CDR1 is MNHEY and CDR2 is SMNVEV in the germline V gene (reference sequence). Trimming removed 6 bases from V and 0 bases from J; junction bases left unmatched: 3. This CDR3 contains 14 residues. The CDR3 DNA sequence: TGTGCCAGCAGAAAGGGACAGGGCTCCTACGAGCAGTACTTC. Its translation is CASRKGQGSYEQYF.

V is TRBV19 and J is TRBJ1-5; the match to TRBD1 covers 7 bases. V dropped 3 bases and J dropped 9; count of bases not matched to a gene: 14. The germline V gene encodes CDR1 LNHDA and CDR2 SQIVND (reference sequence). The CDR3 sequence is 16 residues long. CDR3: CASSIQAQGIKWPQHF. The DNA of the CDR3 is TGTGCCAGTAGTATCCAGGCACAGGGGATAAAGTGGCCCCAGCATTTT. The full variable domain, with the rest looked up from reference TRBV19 and TRBJ1-5, is DGGITQSPKYLFRKEGQNVTLSCEQNLNHDAMYWYRQDPGQGLRLIYYSQIVNDFQKGDIAEGYSVSREKKESFPLTVTSAQKNPTAFYLCASSIQAQGIKWPQHFGDGTRLSIL.

This chain joins TRBV29-1 and TRBJ1-2; the D is unclear. CDR3 length: 11 amino acids. CDR1 and CDR2 from the germline V gene are SQVTM and ANQGSEA. The V and J ends lost 4 bases and 3 bases respectively, with 6 bases between them. The CDR3 reads CSVGEDYGYTF. DNA for the CDR3: TGCAGCGTTGGGGAAGACTATGGCTACACCTTC.

This clonotype appeared many times. This chain links TRBV7-2 with TRBJ1-5; no definite D call. Germline V CDR1 and CDR2: SGHTA, FQGNSA. The CDR3 runs to 13 residues. V gave up 4 bases and J gave up 4 bases, with 8 bases separating them. In nucleotides, the CDR3 is TGTGCCAGCAGCTCCGCTGGGAATCAGCCCCAGCATTTT. Encoded protein: CASSSAGNQPQHF.

This clonotype was observed at least ten times. J is TRBJ2-1 and V is TRBV2; 8 bases agree with TRBD2. V dropped 7 bases and J dropped 12; count of bases not matched to a gene: 8. Germline values: CDR1 SNHLY, CDR2 FYNNEI. The CDR3 extends over 12 amino acids. CDR3 sequence reads: CASIREGPGQFF. The DNA of the CDR3 is TGTGCCAGCATTCGGGAGGGCCCCGGGCAGTTCTTC.

The gene calls are TRBV3-1 and TRBJ2-5; D remains ambiguous. The length of the CDR3 is 14 residues. V lost 2 bases, J lost 7 bases, and 14 bases lay in between. The germline CDR1 and CDR2 sequences are LGHDT and YNNKEL (reference sequence). The CDR3 coding sequence is TGTGCCAGCAGCCAATCGGTCAGTGGAAGGACCCAGTACTTC. Its protein product is CASSQSVSGRTQYF.

This clonotype was picked up many times. The V gene is TRBV29-1, the J gene TRBJ2-5; D gene unclear. From germline, CDR1 is SQVTM and CDR2 ANQGSEA. V gave up 0 bases and J gave up 5 bases, with 13 bases separating them. CDR3 length: 14 residues. The CDR3: CSVEDHGTVETQYF. The CDR3 DNA reads as TGCAGCGTTGAAGATCACGGTACGGTGGAGACCCAGTACTTC.

This clonotype has ten or more counts. V usage is TRBV11-2 and J usage is TRBJ2-7; 14 bases map to TRBD2. J was trimmed by 0 bases and V by 5 bases; bases with no gene match: 6. The CDR3 runs 17 residues. Germline V gene sequence: CDR1 SGHAT, CDR2 FQNNGV. The CDR3 DNA reads TGTGCCAGCAGCCCGACTAGCGGGAGGGCCGCCTCCTACGAGCAGTACTTC. The encoded protein is CASSPTSGRAASYEQYF.